This record looks at one TCR beta chain sequence and its context. This entry belongs to a study of technical replicates of blood from a handful of donors. Here immunoSEQ multiplex PCR was the method, and the copy in TCRdb shows in-frame clones only, minus some. The repertoire holds tens of thousands of clones, with over 95% as singletons. V gave up 4 bases and J gave up 5 bases; unmatched junction bases: 7. The CDR3 length is 13 residues. Germline CDR1 GTSNPN, CDR2 SVGIG (reference sequence). Sequencing used T cells isolated from PBMCs. The chain combines TRBV30 with TRBJ2-7, with 8 bases fitting TRBD1. This clonotype was obtained from a human donor in good health. CDR3 nucleotides: TGTGCCTGGACAGGGGGCGCTGTTAACGAGCAGTACTTC. Translation gives CAWTGGAVNEQYF.